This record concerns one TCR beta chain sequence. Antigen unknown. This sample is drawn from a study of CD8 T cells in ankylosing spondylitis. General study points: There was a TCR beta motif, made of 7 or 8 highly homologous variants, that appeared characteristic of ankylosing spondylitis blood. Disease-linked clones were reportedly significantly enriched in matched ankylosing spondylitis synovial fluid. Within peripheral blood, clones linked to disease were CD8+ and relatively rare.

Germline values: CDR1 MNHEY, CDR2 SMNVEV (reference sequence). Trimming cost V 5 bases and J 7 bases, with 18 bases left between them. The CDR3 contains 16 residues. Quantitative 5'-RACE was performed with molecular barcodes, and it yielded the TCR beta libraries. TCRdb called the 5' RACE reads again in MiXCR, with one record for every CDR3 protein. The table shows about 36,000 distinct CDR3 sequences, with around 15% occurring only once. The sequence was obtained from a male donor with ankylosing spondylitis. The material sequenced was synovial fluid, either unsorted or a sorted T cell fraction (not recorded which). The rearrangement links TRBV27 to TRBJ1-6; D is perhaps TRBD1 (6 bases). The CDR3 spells CASSAGTIPMNSPLHF. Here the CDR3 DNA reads TGTGCCAGCAGTGCAGGGACAATTCCTATGAATTCACCCCTCCACTTT.